This T cell receptor (beta chain) was retrieved from a study of blood T cell repertoires in COVID-19. Across the whole study: The United States, Italy and Spain supplied acute and convalescent COVID-19 samples.

Original methodology: Estimation of nucleated cell counts was performed using reference gene primer amplification. This table comes from immunoSEQ multiplex PCR, and its TCRdb copy is limited to in-frame clones, with some not included. V and J calls and clone size are those listed in that table; D and trimming were worked out from the DNA. The sample includes over 350,000 clones, roughly 92% of them seen just once. V was trimmed by 3 bases and J by 7 bases, leaving 13 bases between them. Germline V gives CDR1 KGHSH, CDR2 LQKENI. The CDR3 has 15 amino acids. The sequence derives from a woman aged 40 to 49 who had been exposed to COVID-19. The chain combines TRBV18 with TRBJ1-6; tentatively, D is TRBD1 (6 bases). Sequenced sample: PBMCs or T cells enriched from blood (not recorded which). The chain's CDR3 is CASSPLTGYNSPLHF. As DNA, the CDR3 is TGTGCCAGCTCACCTCTAACAGGGTACAATTCACCCCTCCACTTT.